This T cell receptor beta chain comes out of a study of immune characterization of retroperitoneal liposarcoma. The V gene lost 2 bases and the J gene lost 3 bases, with 13 bases spanning the gap. CDR1 and CDR2 from the germline V gene are MNHNY and SVGAGI (reference sequence). The CDR3 covers 15 residues. TCRdb recomputed calls from the PCR reads with MiXCR, one row per CDR3 protein. The repertoire holds roughly 7,300 distinct CDR3 sequences, with almost 30% as singletons. The rearrangement links TRBV6-6 to TRBJ1-1; D not resolved. The TCR was taken from a male donor with retroperitoneal liposarcoma. The sequencing input was blood. CDR3 sequence reads: CASSYETALYTEAFF. The CDR3 DNA sequence: TGTGCCAGCAGTTACGAAACAGCCCTATACACTGAAGCTTTCTTT.